This T cell receptor beta chain was obtained from a study of T-cell memory formation after mild COVID-19. On the study more broadly: Among the donors, TCR clusters were largely specific to each donor. Whole-study results and caveats: CM and EM subsets held most contracting CD4+ clones; EMRA held CD8+ ones. The pre-infection memory compartment contained some responding clones, suggesting cross-reactive memory joined.

Concerning this clonotype: Its specificity is unknown.

TCR alpha and TCR beta cDNA libraries carrying sample barcodes and UMIs were produced by 5'RACE using constant-segment primers. TCRdb passed the 5' RACE reads through MiXCR, listing each CDR3 protein once. The sample holds 350,000 to 500,000 distinct CDR3 sequences, about a sixth seen once. The sequence came from a man younger than 30 who had mild COVID-19 (a few samples of this study predate the infection). Cell type and time point are not known. Material: PBMCs or a T cell subset sorted from them (not recorded which).

The CDR3 DNA reads TGTGCCAGCAGTTACTCGATGTTGGGGGGGGAGACCTACGAGCAGTACTTC. It encodes CASSYSMLGGETYEQYF. J is TRBJ2-7 and V is TRBV6-5; 7 bases agree with TRBD2. The CDR3 runs to 17 residues. The germline gives CDR1 MNHEY, CDR2 SVGAGI. Trimming took 0 bases from V and 2 from J; bases not matched to a gene: 10.